The entry below gives a single T cell receptor beta chain sequence along with its context. The V and J ends lost 8 bases and 5 bases, in that order; junction bases with no gene match: 3. This CDR3 is built from 11 residues. Per germline, CDR1 DFQATT and CDR2 SNEGSKA (reference sequence). This sample is part of a study of cytomegalovirus exposure and HLA in healthy donors. Amplification used 60 Vbeta primers and 13 Jbeta primers. The protocol was immunoSEQ multiplex PCR, while the TCRdb copy is restricted to in-frame clones and leaves out a portion. The sample shows around 160,000 clones, around 78% of them seen only once.

Sequencing was carried out using PBMCs. The sequence came from a man between 40 and 49 years old in good health and CMV-seropositive. The chain has TRBV20-1 and TRBJ2-1, with 7 bases aligning to TRBD2. The CDR3 here is CSRAGDNEQFF. As DNA, the CDR3 is TGCAGTAGGGCGGGAGACAATGAGCAGTTCTTC.